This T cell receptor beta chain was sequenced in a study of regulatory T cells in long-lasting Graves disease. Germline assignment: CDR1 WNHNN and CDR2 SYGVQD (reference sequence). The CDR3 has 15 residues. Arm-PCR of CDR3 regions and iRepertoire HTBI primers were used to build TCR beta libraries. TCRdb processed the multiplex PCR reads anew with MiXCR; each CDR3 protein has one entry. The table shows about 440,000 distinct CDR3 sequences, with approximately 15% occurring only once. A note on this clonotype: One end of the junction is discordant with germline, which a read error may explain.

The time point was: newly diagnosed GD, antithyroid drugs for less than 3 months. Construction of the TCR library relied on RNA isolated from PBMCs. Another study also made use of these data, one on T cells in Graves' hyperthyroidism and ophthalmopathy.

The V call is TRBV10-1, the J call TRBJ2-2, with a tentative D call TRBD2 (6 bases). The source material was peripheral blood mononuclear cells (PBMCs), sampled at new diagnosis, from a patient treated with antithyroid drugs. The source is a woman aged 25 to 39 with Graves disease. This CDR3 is CASSEGVLGTGGLFF. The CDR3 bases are TGCGCCAGCAGTGAGGGAGTTTTAGGCACCGGGGGGCTGTTTTTT.